This T cell receptor (beta chain) appears in the sequencing data of a study of cytomegalovirus exposure and HLA in healthy donors (dated by TCRdb to 2016 to 2017). Background for the entire study: An earlier analysis of roughly 570 of the donors reported about 300 Gb of sequence data and 95 million to 130 million unique TCR beta sequences obtained from about 179 million T cells. The study profiled the T cell repertoires of approximately 700 subjects by immunosequencing and related them to cytomegalovirus serostatus. A later analysis re-examined previously published TCR beta repertoires from 600 to 700 donors and added high-resolution HLA genotyping to investigate patterns of TCR occurrence. Every repertoire in the discovery cohort had been generated on one and the same sequencing platform. An earlier analysis of 587 of the donors used high-throughput TCR beta sequencing to judge whether each TCR beta V gene segment behaved as functional or pseudogenic. HLA typing covered class I and class II loci at four-digit resolution. Donor age, sex, ethnicity and CMV serostatus were collected together with the repertoire data. Roughly 5 DR-DQ haplotypes were handled as single units for association and clustering, since linkage in the cohort was strong. Among about 400 genotyped donors of the cohort, an average of around 220,000 unique TCR beta nucleotide sequences was sequenced per donor, of which approximately 18% were non-productive. Rather than drawing on any new phenotypic data, the later analysis identified candidate immune exposures from TCR beta sequences and the way those sequences occurred across donors. The aim of the study was to test whether cataloging public T cell receptors could identify signatures of past pathogen exposure. In addition to the first cohort of hundreds of subjects, a separate validation cohort of approximately 120 different subjects was used. Roughly 300 gigabases of sequencing data and around 80 million unique TCR sequences made up an early release that covered approximately 700 HLA-typed donors. High-throughput TCR immunosequencing, statistical association of individual TCRs with disease status, and machine learning were combined to predict cytomegalovirus infection status. The number of donors typed differed by locus, with 629-630 for A, B, C, DRB1 and DQB1, roughly 520 for DQA1, 606 for DPA1, and about 450 for DPB1. Genome-wide SNP genotypes for about 65% of the roughly 670 donors were used in a later genetic analysis, which treated that subset as a discovery cohort. The genetic ancestry cluster associated with self-reported Caucasian donors included roughly four fifths of the roughly 400 genotyped donors.

On the study overall, not on this receptor specifically: In a later genetic analysis, fewer N-insertions in productive TCRs were reported among donors in an Asian-associated ancestry cluster than the approximately 670-donor mean. Correlated functional status among segregating V segments might reflect linkage disequilibrium, but an unknown experimental factor could not be ruled out. In vitro tests confirmed that a few of the cytomegalovirus-associated TCR beta chains recognize cytomegalovirus antigens. Because the 87-base-pair reads could not distinguish some IMGT-functional V segments, including TRBV6-2 and TRBV6-3, those segments were excluded. In a later analysis, 16,951 TCR beta sequences were associated with specific HLA alleles at a false discovery rate of 0.05. Most TCR sequences were seen in very few donors, while some public TCRs were found in many individuals. This cohort had only TCR beta chains sequenced, and the lack of alpha or paired-chain data limited which features could be detected. A cluster of highly shared sequence variants was judged likely to be a technical artifact of the sequencing pipeline. According to the authors, the approach could potentially be generalized to other disease states and immunological phenotypes. A later genetic analysis associated a missense DCLRE1C variant with V-gene and J-gene trimming of TCR beta chains, and an independent cohort replicated the association. Cytomegalovirus status was reported to be diagnosed by the classifier with high specificity and sensitivity in both the original and validation cohorts. A later analysis found that HLA-associated TCR beta chains were more clonally expanded and had lower generation probabilities than equally common non-associated chains. The study listed 164 TCR beta chains as associated with cytomegalovirus. Strong co-occurrence of HLA alleles, especially DR and DQ, made assigning TCR associations to individual alleles difficult. The only immune exposure information available for the cohort was CMV serostatus. HLA typing was unavailable for some donors at each locus, so association tests used only the typed subset. Broadly in line with IMGT annotations, most TCR beta V segments showed up in productive rearrangements about 87% or about 30% of the time in an earlier analysis of around 600 of the donors. A later analysis reported that several top co-occurrence clusters appeared linked to parvovirus B19, influenza, CMV and Epstein-Barr virus. Because counts were too low, more than 15 rarely observed V segments, including chromosome 9 orphons, were excluded from the earlier analysis of under 650 of the donors. In a later analysis, most CMV-associated TCR beta chains were found to appear HLA-restricted, with HLA associations seemingly driven largely by CMV exposure. In a later analysis, the rate of TCR association differed among HLA loci, with DRB1 alleles having the most associated TCRs and HLA-C alleles having the fewest. Sequencing depth was assumed to be roughly uniform across donors in the presence/absence analyses, though that assumption may not hold. A further reported finding was that TCR beta sequences accurately predicted the HLA-A and HLA-B alleles for most subjects in the first cohort.

The cohort comprised approximately 700 healthy bone marrow donors. All cohort members were sampled while nominally healthy, although unrecorded immune exposures were likely present. The donor was CMV seropositive and was included in the group of 250 to 300 seropositive cohort members. A peripheral blood sample was collected from each donor, and TCR beta sequencing was performed on peripheral blood mononuclear cells. Genomic DNA was extracted from the blood cell samples with the Qiagen DNeasy Blood Extraction Kit. Library method: the immunoSEQ multiplex PCR assay. For the multiplex PCR, a mixture combining 60 forward primers for TCR Vbeta segments and 13 reverse primers for TCR Jbeta segments was used. The CDR3 region of rearranged TCR beta genes was amplified from genomic DNA with a multiplex PCR assay. The Illumina HiSeq System was used to sequence the amplified TCR beta libraries as 87-base-pair reads. As for how the authors treated the data: In a later analysis, some 80 million unique TCR beta chains were counted across the roughly 610 repertoires, and roughly 11 million of these chains were shared by at least two donors. A nearest-neighbor algorithm error-corrected the raw reads and collapsed the reads into unique sequences, merging closely related sequences to remove PCR and sequencing errors. Alignment of CDR3 sequences to IMGT reference sequences was used to assign V, D and J gene segments. For a sequence to be retained, a match of at least six nucleotides to both a V gene segment and a J gene segment was required. Rearrangements were classified as productive when the CDR3 lacked stop codons and remained in frame with V and J, and all other rearrangements were classified as non-productive. Following IMGT convention, CDR3 was defined as the stretch from the second conserved V-encoded cysteine to the conserved J-encoded phenylalanine. In an earlier analysis of roughly 580 of the donors, sequences lacking an unambiguous match to a single V gene segment were excluded. In an earlier analysis of 500 to 750 of the donors, V segments were called functional above 56.7% productive rearrangements and were called segregating when the between-donor standard deviation exceeded 5%. A statistical classification framework was built to diagnose cytomegalovirus status from the catalog of TCR beta chain sequences. In a later analysis, V and J genes were assigned by comparing TCR nucleotide sequences against IMGT/GENE-DB human TR gene sequences. The TCRdist pipeline was used in a later analysis to assign CDR3 sequences and most-parsimonious VDJ recombination scenarios. In a later analysis, each TCR beta chain was defined by its CDR3 amino acid sequence together with its V-gene family, and reads lacking a unique V-gene family were excluded. In a later analysis, some 600 highly shared, low-generation-probability nucleotide sequences were removed to address suspected cross-contamination and a sequencing artifact. For each public chain, a later analysis derived a clonal expansion index from normalized ranks of inferred template counts within each repertoire. In a later analysis, generation probabilities were computed with a VDJ recombination model fitted to out-of-frame rearrangements, and the resulting probabilities were checked against IGoR. In a later analysis, TCR-TCR, TCR-HLA and TCR-CMV co-occurrence was scored with hypergeometric tests, and a repertoire-size bias correction was applied to TCR pairs. A later analysis estimated false discovery rates by permuting HLA or CMV assignments 20 times. In a later analysis, co-occurring TCRs were grouped with DBSCAN, and TCRdist sequence similarity was added when clustering was performed within HLA-allele-positive subsets. Repertoires with fewer than 30,000 or more than 120,000 public chains, plus five repertoires with anomalous nucleotide sharing, were excluded from co-occurrence clustering. TCRdb mirrors the immuneACCESS table, restricted to in-frame sequences. Some clones are absent from its copies; in checked studies, under half trace to an unresolved V gene, and the reason for the others is unknown. For V, J and clone size, that table is used; D and trimming come from the DNA. This sample has about 86,000 clones in its table, and 79% of those were observed once. The ten largest make up about 14% of the sample.

The CDR3, cysteine through phenylalanine, is 12 amino acids long. Of all the DNA, just the CDR3 is kept, 36 bases in frame from base 1. The germline V gene gives CDR1 as MNHEY and CDR2 as SVGAGI. At the junction V is shortened by 8 bases and J by 9 bases; bases outside the gene matches: 2. In the case of this clone: Its antigen remains undetermined. No much larger clonotype is one base removed from it; base qualities were not supplied.

The chain is made from TRBV6-5 and TRBJ1-6; the junction holds 9 bases that match TRBD1. Sequencing was done on a sample of PBMCs. The TCR comes from a woman aged 35 to 49 in good health and CMV-seropositive. The CDR3 region: CASGTGSSPLHF. Read as DNA, the sequence is TGTGCCAGCGGGACAGGGAGTTCACCCCTCCACTTT.